Listed below are T cell receptor beta chains from one sample, sequenced in a study of cytotoxic CD8 clonotypes in ibrutinib-treated CLL. Sequenced by immunoSEQ multiplex PCR; TCRdb stores in-frame clones only, minus some. This table holds 200,000 to 250,000 clones, 70% found once. The source material was PBMCs, sampled after 12 months of ibrutinib treatment. These receptors were collected from a human donor with chronic lymphocytic leukemia. Each CDR3 is given with its conserved first and last residue. Fields, in order: D gene, clone size, V gene, J gene, CDR3 DNA, CDR3 protein. A D gene is named only where the DNA matches it firmly. A row's size may be missing; if present it is once, few, many or a size class.

d_call: TRBD2
clone_size: -
v_call: TRBV11-2
j_call: TRBJ2-5
cdr3_nt: TGTGCCAGCAGCCCCCGACTAGCGGGCCCGATTACCCAGTACTTC
cdr3_aa: CASSPRLAGPITQYF

d_call: -
clone_size: -
v_call: TRBV15
j_call: TRBJ1-4
cdr3_nt: TGTGCCACCCAAATCGGGGTACAGGGTGAAAAACTGTTTTTT
cdr3_aa: CATQIGVQGEKLFF

d_call: TRBD1
clone_size: -
v_call: TRBV6-4
j_call: TRBJ1-5
cdr3_nt: TGTGCCAGCCGGGACAGGGGGCGCCTGGGTAGCAATCAGCCCCAGCATTTT
cdr3_aa: CASRDRGRLGSNQPQHF

d_call: TRBD1
clone_size: -
v_call: TRBV18
j_call: TRBJ1-4
cdr3_nt: TGTGCCAGCTCCGGGACAGGGGAAGAAAAACTGTTTTTT
cdr3_aa: CASSGTGEEKLFF

d_call: TRBD1
clone_size: -
v_call: TRBV30
j_call: TRBJ1-2
cdr3_nt: TGTGCCTGGAGGGAACCCGGGACAGCGCTTTTCTATGGCTACACCTTC
cdr3_aa: CAWREPGTALFYGYTF

d_call: -
clone_size: -
v_call: TRBV7-8
j_call: TRBJ2-7
cdr3_nt: TGTGCCAGCAGCGAATACAGGGGGGGCTTCGAGCAGTACTTC
cdr3_aa: CASSEYRGGFEQYF

d_call: -
clone_size: -
v_call: TRBV7-2
j_call: TRBJ1-1
cdr3_nt: TGTGCCAGCAGCTTAGTTGGGGGAAATGAAGCTTTCTTT
cdr3_aa: CASSLVGGNEAFF

d_call: -
clone_size: few
v_call: TRBV6-5
j_call: TRBJ1-1
cdr3_nt: TGTGCCAGCAGTTACGACCAGGGGACTGAAGCTTTCTTT
cdr3_aa: CASSYDQGTEAFF

d_call: -
clone_size: -
v_call: TRBV5-1
j_call: TRBJ1-2
cdr3_nt: TGCGCCAGCAGCTTGGCTACGGACTTCTATGGCTACACCTTC
cdr3_aa: CASSLATDFYGYTF

d_call: -
clone_size: few
v_call: TRBV6-6
j_call: TRBJ1-5
cdr3_nt: TGTGCCAGCGGGAGCAATCAGCCCCAGCATTTT
cdr3_aa: CASGSNQPQHF

d_call: -
clone_size: -
v_call: TRBV4-3
j_call: TRBJ1-1
cdr3_nt: TGCGCCAGCAGCCAAGACTTAGGGCCAGGGGTCCTGAACACTGAAGCTTTCTTT
cdr3_aa: CASSQDLGPGVLNTEAFF

d_call: TRBD2
clone_size: -
v_call: TRBV7-2
j_call: TRBJ2-2
cdr3_nt: TGTGCCAGCAGCCTAAAACTTTCCATACTAGCGGGAGCATCCGGGGAGCTGTTTTTT
cdr3_aa: CASSLKLSILAGASGELFF

d_call: -
clone_size: -
v_call: TRBV27
j_call: TRBJ1-2
cdr3_nt: TGTGCCAGCAGTTTATCGGCCCGGAGTGGCTACACCTTC
cdr3_aa: CASSLSARSGYTF

d_call: -
clone_size: -
v_call: TRBV28
j_call: TRBJ1-2
cdr3_nt: TGTGCCAGCAGTTTTGGCCCGCTTGGAAGGGATGGCTACACCTTC
cdr3_aa: CASSFGPLGRDGYTF

d_call: TRBD1
clone_size: -
v_call: TRBV5-1
j_call: TRBJ1-2
cdr3_nt: TGCGCCAGCAGCTTCGACAGGGAGATCAGATATGGCTACACCTTC
cdr3_aa: CASSFDREIRYGYTF

d_call: TRBD2
clone_size: -
v_call: TRBV15
j_call: TRBJ2-3
cdr3_nt: TGTGCCACCAGGCCGCGACTAGCAGGTACAGATACGCAGTATTTT
cdr3_aa: CATRPRLAGTDTQYF

d_call: TRBD1
clone_size: -
v_call: TRBV5-1
j_call: TRBJ1-4
cdr3_nt: TGCGCCAGCAGCACCAACAGGGGGTGGGATGAAAAACTGTTTTTT
cdr3_aa: CASSTNRGWDEKLFF

d_call: -
clone_size: few
v_call: TRBV30
j_call: TRBJ2-7
cdr3_nt: TGTGCCTGGAGCTTGCGAGGGACCTTCTACGAGCAGTACTTC
cdr3_aa: CAWSLRGTFYEQYF

d_call: -
clone_size: -
v_call: TRBV25-1
j_call: TRBJ2-3
cdr3_nt: TGTGCCAGCAGTGAGGCCAGGGTGACAGATACGCAGTATTTT
cdr3_aa: CASSEARVTDTQYF

d_call: TRBD2
clone_size: once
v_call: TRBV18
j_call: TRBJ2-5
cdr3_nt: TGTGCCAGCTCACCGGGACTAGCGGAGAGGGAGGAGACCCAGTACTTC
cdr3_aa: CASSPGLAEREETQYF

d_call: -
clone_size: -
v_call: TRBV7-9
j_call: TRBJ1-2
cdr3_nt: TGTGCCAGCAGCTCCCCAGGTCCTAACTATGGCTACACCTTC
cdr3_aa: CASSSPGPNYGYTF

d_call: -
clone_size: few
v_call: TRBV30
j_call: TRBJ1-1
cdr3_nt: TGTGCCTGGAGCCGCACTGTCACTGAAGCTTTCTTT
cdr3_aa: CAWSRTVTEAFF

d_call: -
clone_size: few
v_call: TRBV5-5
j_call: TRBJ2-7
cdr3_nt: TGTGCCAGCAGCTTGACAGCATCCTACGAGCAGTACTTC
cdr3_aa: CASSLTASYEQYF

d_call: -
clone_size: many
v_call: TRBV4-1
j_call: TRBJ2-7
cdr3_nt: TGCGCCAGCGGACCAGGTAACGAGCAGTACTTC
cdr3_aa: CASGPGNEQYF

d_call: -
clone_size: once
v_call: TRBV2
j_call: TRBJ1-4
cdr3_nt: TGTGCCAGCACGACGGGATTACGAATCACGGAAAAACTGTTTTTT
cdr3_aa: CASTTGLRITEKLFF

d_call: -
clone_size: few
v_call: TRBV5-1
j_call: TRBJ1-2
cdr3_nt: TGCGCCAGCAGCCCTCAAGGACACCCGGGTAACTATGGCTACACCTTC
cdr3_aa: CASSPQGHPGNYGYTF

d_call: TRBD1
clone_size: -
v_call: TRBV28
j_call: TRBJ1-1
cdr3_nt: TGTGCCAGCAGTTTATATGGACAGGGGGGACAGGGGTGGGACACTGAAGCTTTCTTT
cdr3_aa: CASSLYGQGGQGWDTEAFF

d_call: -
clone_size: -
v_call: TRBV2
j_call: TRBJ2-1
cdr3_nt: TGTGCCAGCAATTCTTTAGGCCTTCCCTCCGACAATGAGCAGTTCTTC
cdr3_aa: CASNSLGLPSDNEQFF

d_call: TRBD1
clone_size: -
v_call: TRBV2
j_call: TRBJ2-5
cdr3_nt: TGTGCCAGCAGTGAAAAAGACAGGGGGGGGACCCAGTACTTC
cdr3_aa: CASSEKDRGGTQYF

d_call: -
clone_size: -
v_call: TRBV5-1
j_call: TRBJ2-7
cdr3_nt: TGCGCCAGCAGCTTTAGGAGTTCCTACGAGCAGTACTTC
cdr3_aa: CASSFRSSYEQYF

d_call: -
clone_size: -
v_call: TRBV5-1
j_call: TRBJ2-3
cdr3_nt: TGCGCCAGCAGCTTAGGCGACACAGATACGCAGTATTTT
cdr3_aa: CASSLGDTDTQYF

d_call: -
clone_size: few
v_call: TRBV6-4
j_call: TRBJ2-3
cdr3_nt: TGTGCCAGCAGGGAAGGGACACTCCACACAGATACGCAGTATTTT
cdr3_aa: CASREGTLHTDTQYF

d_call: TRBD2
clone_size: -
v_call: TRBV28
j_call: TRBJ2-7
cdr3_nt: TGTGCCAGCACGGGTCAGGGCGACCGGACTAGCGGGAGAATCACCCACGAGCAGTACTTC
cdr3_aa: CASTGQGDRTSGRITHEQYF

d_call: -
clone_size: -
v_call: TRBV30
j_call: TRBJ2-7
cdr3_nt: TGTGCCTGGAGTGTAGGCGTGAGGGTCGAGTACGAGCAGTACTTC
cdr3_aa: CAWSVGVRVEYEQYF

d_call: TRBD2
clone_size: -
v_call: TRBV25-1
j_call: TRBJ2-5
cdr3_nt: TGTGCCAGCAGTCCACGACTAGCGAATTGGAAAGAGACCCAGTACTTC
cdr3_aa: CASSPRLANWKETQYF

d_call: -
clone_size: -
v_call: TRBV20-1
j_call: TRBJ1-2
cdr3_nt: TGCAGTGCTAGCAGATCGGATGGCTACACCTTC
cdr3_aa: CSASRSDGYTF